One and the same sample provided the 15 T cell receptor beta chains below, sequenced in a study of T cell repertoires in cytomegalovirus infection. TCRdb redid the calling of the reads with MiXCR, one entry per CDR3 protein. The sample gives around 450,000 distinct CDR3 sequences, approximately 10% of which show up once; roughly 10% is in the top ten. The sequenced material came from PBMCs. Source of these receptors: a human donor in good health (CMV status not recorded). Some clones in this sample may be carry-over from other donors' samples.

The sample holds many counts of this clonotype. The chain recombines TRBV6-5 with TRBJ2-7; 10 bases agree with TRBD2. The CDR3 covers 16 residues. CDR1 is MNHEY, CDR2 SVGAGI, per germline. V shed 2 bases, J shed 5 bases, and the junction held 9 bases outside the gene matches. The CDR3 DNA reads as TGTGCCAGCAGTTACCTGGGACTAGCGTCTAGTCACGAGCAGTACTTC. Protein sequence: CASSYLGLASSHEQYF.

This clonotype was detected many times. V and J are TRBV28 and TRBJ2-5, with D unresolved. With 2 bases removed from V and 7 bases from J, the gap between germline ends came to 5 bases. The V gene's germline CDR1 is MDHEN and CDR2 SYDVKM. The CDR3 contains 11 residues. The CDR3 region is CASSLAPTQYF. CDR3 sequence (DNA): TGTGCCAGCAGTTTAGCCCCGACCCAGTACTTC.

V and J are TRBV28 and TRBJ1-2; TRBD1 matches at 7 bases. The V gene end was trimmed by 5 bases and the J gene end by 7 bases; junction bases not matched to a gene: 13. This CDR3 region has 15 residues. Germline V gene data show CDR1 as MDHEN and CDR2 as SYDVKM. The chain's CDR3 is CASSPPKGAVFGYTF. The DNA for the CDR3 is TGTGCCAGCAGTCCTCCTAAGGGGGCTGTGTTTGGCTACACCTTC.

This clonotype has at least ten counts. The chain joins TRBV27 to TRBJ2-5, with D maybe TRBD2 (6 bases). Per the germline V gene, CDR1 is MNHEY and CDR2 is SMNVEV (reference sequence). V was cut by 0 bases and J by 2 bases, with 10 bases left in between. The CDR3 runs to 15 residues. CDR3 sequence: CASSLSLASQETQYF. Here the CDR3 DNA reads TGTGCCAGCAGTTTATCACTAGCAAGTCAAGAGACCCAGTACTTC.

The gene calls are TRBV19 and TRBJ1-1, with 7 bases that match TRBD1. This CDR3 region has 15 residues. CDR1 is LNHDA, CDR2 SQIVND, per germline (reference sequence). J gave up 6 bases and V 4 bases, and 11 bases lay outside the gene matches. CDR3 in DNA: TGTGCCAGTAGTACCAATGGACAGGAGATCGCTGAAGCTTTCTTT. It specifies CASSTNGQEIAEAFF.

This clonotype was counted many times. The chain links TRBV7-6 to TRBJ1-1, with D possibly being TRBD1 (6 bases). Germline V lookup: CDR1 SGHVS, CDR2 FNYEAQ. The V gene lost 6 bases and the J gene lost 2 bases, with 10 bases spanning the gap. The CDR3 extends over 13 amino acids. CDR3 protein: CASSQDSNTEAFF. The DNA for the CDR3 is TGTGCCAGCAGTCAGGACAGTAACACTGAAGCTTTCTTT.

V gene TRBV20-1 combines with J gene TRBJ2-3, with D perhaps TRBD2 (5 bases). The CDR3 consists of 14 residues. The V end was cut by 6 bases, the J end by 2 bases, with 15 bases between. CDR1 is DFQATT and CDR2 is SNEGSKA in the germline V gene (reference sequence). CDR3 bases: TGCAGTGCAAGGAGCGGATTACTCACAGATACGCAGTATTTT. Translating it yields CSARSGLLTDTQYF.

The J gene is TRBJ2-2, the V gene TRBV12-3 or TRBV12-4, with 7 bases that match TRBD1. Trimming cost V 5 bases and J 5 bases; bases outside gene matches: 8. This CDR3 contains 15 residues. CDR3 nucleotides: TGTGCCAGCAGTGCCCGGACAGGTGTGACCGGGGAGCTGTTTTTT. The encoded protein is CASSARTGVTGELFF.

This clonotype appeared many times. For the CDR3, the DNA is TGTGCCAGTAGTATACCCTCAGCGGGGGGGAGCACAGATACGCAGTATTTT. It translates to CASSIPSAGGSTDTQYF. The chain uses TRBV19 and TRBJ2-3; TRBD2 aligns across 10 bases. V gave up 2 bases and J gave up 0 bases; unmatched junction bases: 5. The length of the CDR3 is 17 residues. Germline assignment: CDR1 LNHDA and CDR2 SQIVND (reference sequence).

This clonotype was seen only a few times. The chain is built from TRBV28 and TRBJ2-1; TRBD2 agrees at 11 bases. CDR1 and CDR2 (germline): MDHEN, SYDVKM. The CDR3 runs to 15 residues. J lost 7 bases, V lost 3 bases, and 5 bases had no gene match. CDR3 DNA: TGTGCCAGCAGTTTCCCCGGGACTAGCGGTAATGAGCAGTTCTTC. This translates into CASSFPGTSGNEQFF.

The sample holds many counts of this clonotype. J is TRBJ2-7 and V is TRBV23-1, with 7 positions matching TRBD1. TRBV23-1 is an ORF for which the function is uncertain. V was clipped by 4 bases and J by 6 bases; unmatched bases: 6. The CDR3 spans 13 residues. The CDR3 nucleotides read TGCGCCAGCAGTCGATCGACAGGGTCCGAGCAGTACTTC. Translated: CASSRSTGSEQYF.

The rearrangement joins TRBV2 to TRBJ2-1; 12 bases fit TRBD2. Germline V gene lookup returns CDR1 SNHLY and CDR2 FYNNEI. V dropped 4 bases and J dropped 8; count of bases not matched to a gene: 9. This CDR3 is 16 amino acids long. CDR3 bases: TGTGCCAGCAGTGCTAGGACTAGCGGGGCCCCCGATGAGCAGTTCTTC. Translated: CASSARTSGAPDEQFF. The full variable domain, its missing parts supplied by reference TRBV2 and TRBJ2-1, is EPEVTQTPSHQVTQMGQEVILRCVPISNHLYFYWYRQILGQKVEFLVSFYNNEISEKSEIFDDQFSVERPDGSNFTLKIRSTKLEDSAMYFCASSARTSGAPDEQFFGPGTRLTVL.

This clonotype has ten or more counts. V and J are TRBV27 and TRBJ1-2; tentative D call: TRBD1 (5 bases). The CDR3 totals 11 residues. V was cut by 6 bases and J by 6 bases, with 8 bases left in between. Germline V gene data show CDR1 as MNHEY and CDR2 as SMNVEV (reference sequence). CDR3 residues: CASRGGNGYTF. CDR3 DNA sequence: TGTGCCAGCAGGGGGGGAAATGGCTACACCTTC.

The chain couples TRBV7-6 to TRBJ2-5; tentatively, D is TRBD1 (5 bases). This CDR3 comprises 12 residues. CDR1 and CDR2 from the germline V gene are SGHVS and FNYEAQ. Trimming shortened V by 8 bases and J by 3 bases, and 10 bases separated the two germline ends. The CDR3 loop reads CASWTTEETQYF. CDR3 coding DNA: TGTGCCAGCTGGACAACAGAAGAGACCCAGTACTTC.

This clonotype was seen at least ten times. The rearrangement links TRBV11-3 to TRBJ2-2, with D hard to call. This CDR3 comprises 15 residues. Deletions cut 1 base from V and 0 bases from J, with 6 bases between. In germline, CDR1 is SGHNT, CDR2 YENEEA. The CDR3 is CASSLAGSNTGELFF. The CDR3 DNA sequence: TGTGCCAGCAGCTTAGCCGGGTCGAACACCGGGGAGCTGTTTTTT.